A selection of T cell receptor beta chains follows, all from one sample in a study of Graves' ophthalmopathy and Graves' hyperthyroidism. TCRdb analysed the multiplex PCR reads with MiXCR anew, one entry per CDR3 protein. The table lists about 740,000 distinct CDR3 sequences, roughly 41% of them singletons. Material: peripheral blood. These receptors all come from an adult man with Graves' ophthalmopathy. The CDR3 runs from the conserved cysteine through the conserved F or W. D genes are given only for firm matches. Clone sizes are given selectively: once, few, many, or a class where the clone is expanded.

TRBJ1-1 | TRBV7-8 | TRBD1 | - | CASSPLPGQAFTEAFF | TGCGCCAGCAGCCCACTACCGGGACAGGCTTTTACTGAAGCTTTCTTT
TRBJ1-2 | TRBV11-2 | - | many | CASSLKENYGYTF | TGTGCCAGCAGCTTAAAGGAGAACTATGGCTACACCTTC
TRBJ1-5 | TRBV24-1 | - | many | CASSDLDGHRNQPQHF | TGTGCCAGCAGTGACCTCGATGGACACCGCAATCAGCCCCAGCATTTT
TRBJ1-1 | TRBV15 | - | many | CATSTSGDAEAFF | TGTGCCACCAGCACCAGCGGGGACGCTGAAGCTTTCTTT
TRBJ2-2 | TRBV7-9 | - | - | CASSFSSVGGELFF | TGTGCCAGCAGCTTTTCTAGCGTAGGCGGGGAGCTGTTTTTT
TRBJ1-6 | TRBV7-3 | TRBD1 | - | CASSTYGTGRSPLHF | TGTGCCAGCAGCACGTACGGGACAGGGAGGTCACCCCTCCACTTT
TRBJ2-6 | TRBV12-3/TRBV12-4 | TRBD2 | - | CASSLAGLAGNSGANVLTF | TGTGCCAGCAGTTTAGCGGGACTAGCGGGGAACTCTGGGGCCAACGTCCTGACTTTC
TRBJ1-1 | TRBV20-1 | - | - | CSVRGLGTMRNTEAFF | TGCAGTGTTAGAGGCTTAGGGACGATGAGAAACACTGAAGCTTTCTTT
TRBJ2-2 | TRBV24-1 | TRBD1 | - | CATGQGPGELFF | TGTGCCACCGGACAGGGGCCCGGGGAGCTGTTTTTT
TRBJ1-1 | TRBV7-8 | - | many | CASSLLGMGTEAFF | TGTGCCAGCAGCTTATTGGGTATGGGCACTGAAGCTTTCTTT
TRBJ1-2 | TRBV7-9 | - | few | CASSLGAASRVGHGYTF | TGTGCCAGCAGCTTGGGGGCCGCGAGCCGGGTTGGGCATGGCTACACCTTC
TRBJ1-5 | TRBV25-1 | - | - | CASRRTDNQPQHF | TGTGCCAGCAGAAGGACAGATAATCAGCCCCAGCATTTT
TRBJ2-2 | TRBV9 | - | - | CASSVMTVRWPPGPGELFF | TGTGCCAGCAGCGTAATGACAGTAAGGTGGCCCCCAGGCCCCGGGGAGCTGTTTTTT
TRBJ2-7 | TRBV11-2 | - | - | CASSIEGFSYEQYF | TGTGCCAGTAGTATAGAAGGATTCTCCTACGAGCAGTACTTC
TRBJ1-5 | TRBV7-6 | - | many | CASSLWAESDQPQHF | TGTGCCAGCAGCTTATGGGCGGAAAGTGATCAGCCCCAGCATTTT
TRBJ1-5 | TRBV7-2 | TRBD1 | - | CASSLALGSVGTANQPQHF | TGTGCCAGCAGCTTAGCCTTGGGGTCGGTCGGGACAGCCAATCAGCCCCAGCATTTT
TRBJ1-2 | TRBV25-1 | - | - | CASSARGYQKYGYTF | TGTGCCAGCAGTGCTAGGGGATACCAAAAGTATGGCTACACCTTC
TRBJ2-5 | TRBV4-3 | TRBD1 | - | CASSQAPRGTGETQYF | TGCGCCAGCAGCCAAGCCCCCCGAGGGACAGGAGAGACCCAGTACTTC
TRBJ2-2 | TRBV7-9 | - | - | CASSQDYRTNTGELFF | TGTGCCAGCAGCCAAGATTATAGGACGAACACCGGGGAGCTGTTTTTT
TRBJ2-7 | TRBV29-1 | TRBD2 | many | CSVDATNGGGEQYF | TGCAGCGTTGATGCCACCAACGGGGGGGGCGAGCAGTACTTC
TRBJ1-1 | TRBV7-6 | - | - | CASSPPLGEAEAFF | TGTGCCAGCAGCCCTCCGCTAGGTGAAGCTGAAGCTTTCTTT
TRBJ2-3 | TRBV2 | - | - | CASTRNSFTTDTQYF | TGTGCCAGCACCCGAAACAGCTTTACCACAGATACGCAGTATTTT
TRBJ1-6 | TRBV11-2 | TRBD1 | - | CASSLGRTGTNSPLHF | TGTGCCAGCAGCTTAGGTCGGACAGGAACCAATTCACCCCTCCACTTT
TRBJ2-7 | TRBV7-2 | TRBD2 | few | CASSLNRGLAGAGEQYF | TGTGCCAGCAGCTTAAACAGGGGACTAGCGGGAGCGGGCGAGCAGTACTTC
TRBJ1-5 | TRBV24-1 | - | - | CASSYRGFQQPQHF | TGTGCCAGCAGTTACCGAGGGTTTCAGCAGCCCCAGCATTTT
TRBJ2-7 | TRBV9 | TRBD2 | - | CASSQMTSGVVEQYF | TGTGCCAGCAGCCAAATGACTAGCGGGGTAGTGGAGCAGTACTTC
TRBJ2-1 | TRBV20-1 | TRBD2 | once | CSARVSGASGRNEQFF | TGCAGTGCTAGAGTGTCTGGGGCTAGCGGGAGAAATGAGCAGTTCTTC
TRBJ2-5 | TRBV25-1 | - | many | CASSEYAAGHRETQYF | TGTGCCAGCAGTGAATACGCCGCCGGGCACCGAGAGACCCAGTACTTC
TRBJ1-1 | TRBV7-9 | - | - | CASSLKGPASGTEAFF | TGTGCCAGCAGCTTAAAAGGCCCGGCATCGGGCACTGAAGCTTTCTTT
TRBJ1-5 | TRBV24-1 | - | - | CASSFAPTSNQPQHF | TGTGCCAGCAGTTTTGCACCGACCAGCAATCAGCCCCAGCATTTT
TRBJ2-5 | TRBV29-1 | - | once | CSGGGQETQYF | TGCAGCGGGGGGGGACAGGAGACCCAGTACTTC
TRBJ1-1 | TRBV7-3 | TRBD1 | - | CASSLEQGQGNTEAFF | TGCGCCAGCAGCCTAGAACAGGGACAGGGGAACACTGAAGCTTTCTTT
TRBJ1-2 | TRBV9 | TRBD1 | - | CASSRDVPRQQGAGYGYTF | TGTGCCAGCAGCAGAGACGTTCCGAGGCAACAGGGGGCAGGGTATGGCTACACCTTC
TRBJ2-3 | TRBV7-6 | - | few | CASSFTGTDTQYF | TGTGCCAGCAGCTTTACCGGGACAGATACGCAGTATTTT
TRBJ1-1 | TRBV11-2 | - | few | CASSLSVSEAFF | TGTGCCAGCAGCTTATCCGTGTCTGAAGCTTTCTTT
TRBJ1-6 | TRBV10-3 | - | - | CAIREQANSPLHF | TGTGCCATCAGGGAACAGGCGAATTCACCCCTCCACTTT
TRBJ2-7 | TRBV12-3/TRBV12-4 | - | - | CATGFDGKPYEQYF | TGTGCCACCGGATTCGACGGAAAACCCTACGAGCAGTACTTC
TRBJ2-7 | TRBV20-1 | TRBD2 | once | CSASTGTSAYYEQYF | TGCAGTGCTAGCACCGGGACTAGCGCCTACTACGAGCAGTACTTC
TRBJ1-1 | TRBV14 | - | many | CASSQRESREAFF | TGTGCCAGCAGCCAGAGGGAATCACGTGAAGCTTTCTTT
TRBJ1-5 | TRBV19 | - | few | CASSIRGAGQPQHF | TGTGCCAGTAGTATTAGGGGGGCTGGTCAGCCCCAGCATTTT
TRBJ1-6 | TRBV15 | - | once | CATSSPRSNSPLHF | TGTGCCACCAGCAGTCCACGCAGCAATTCACCCCTCCACTTT